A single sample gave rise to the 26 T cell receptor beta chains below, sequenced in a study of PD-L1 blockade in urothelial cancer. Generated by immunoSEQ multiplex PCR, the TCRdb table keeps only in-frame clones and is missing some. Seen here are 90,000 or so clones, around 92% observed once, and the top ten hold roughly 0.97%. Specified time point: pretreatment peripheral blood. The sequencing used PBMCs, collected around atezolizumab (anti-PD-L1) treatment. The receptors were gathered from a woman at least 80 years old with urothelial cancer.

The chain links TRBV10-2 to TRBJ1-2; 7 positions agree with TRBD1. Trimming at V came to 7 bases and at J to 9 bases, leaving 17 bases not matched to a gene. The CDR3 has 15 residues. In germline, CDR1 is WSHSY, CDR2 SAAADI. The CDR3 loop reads CASTPQGQTRMRYTF. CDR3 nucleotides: TGCGCCAGCACGCCCCAGGGACAGACCCGTATGCGCTACACCTTC.

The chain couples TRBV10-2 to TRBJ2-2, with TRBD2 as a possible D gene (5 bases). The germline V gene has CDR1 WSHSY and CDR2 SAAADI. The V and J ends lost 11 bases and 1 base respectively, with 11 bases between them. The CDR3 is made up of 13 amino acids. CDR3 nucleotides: TGCGCCTTGTGGGAGCGGAACACCGGGGAGCTGTTTTTT. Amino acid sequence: CALWERNTGELFF.

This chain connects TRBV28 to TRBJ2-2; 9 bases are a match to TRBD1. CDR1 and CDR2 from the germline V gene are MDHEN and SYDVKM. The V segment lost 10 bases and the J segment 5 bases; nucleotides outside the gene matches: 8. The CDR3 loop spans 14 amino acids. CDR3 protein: CATNHRGLTGELFF. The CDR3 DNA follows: TGTGCCACCAACCACAGGGGGCTTACCGGGGAGCTGTTTTTT.

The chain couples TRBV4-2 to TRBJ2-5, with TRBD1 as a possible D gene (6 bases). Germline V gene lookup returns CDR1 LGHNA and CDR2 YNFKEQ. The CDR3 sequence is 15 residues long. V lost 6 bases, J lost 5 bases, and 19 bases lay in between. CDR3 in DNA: TGTGCCAGCAGTCCGGAGAGGGGGAGTGGGGAGACCCAGTACTTC. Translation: CASSPERGSGETQYF.

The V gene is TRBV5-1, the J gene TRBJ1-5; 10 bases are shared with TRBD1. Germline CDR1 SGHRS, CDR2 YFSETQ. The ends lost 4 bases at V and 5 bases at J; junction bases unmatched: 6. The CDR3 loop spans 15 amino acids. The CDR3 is CASSRGTGADQPQHF. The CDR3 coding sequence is TGCGCCAGCAGCCGCGGGACAGGGGCGGATCAGCCCCAGCATTTT.

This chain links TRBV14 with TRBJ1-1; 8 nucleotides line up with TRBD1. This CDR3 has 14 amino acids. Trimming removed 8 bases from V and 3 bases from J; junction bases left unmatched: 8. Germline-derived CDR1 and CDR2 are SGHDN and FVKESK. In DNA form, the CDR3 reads TGTGCCAGCTCTTCAGGGGGCGCGTACACTGAAGCTTTCTTT. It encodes CASSSGGAYTEAFF.

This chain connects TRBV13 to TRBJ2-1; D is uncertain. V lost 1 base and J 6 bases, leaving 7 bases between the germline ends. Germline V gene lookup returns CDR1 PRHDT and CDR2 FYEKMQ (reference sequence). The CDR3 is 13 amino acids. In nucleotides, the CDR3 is TGTGCCAGCAGCTTAGCACTGATCAATGAGCAGTTCTTC. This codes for CASSLALINEQFF.

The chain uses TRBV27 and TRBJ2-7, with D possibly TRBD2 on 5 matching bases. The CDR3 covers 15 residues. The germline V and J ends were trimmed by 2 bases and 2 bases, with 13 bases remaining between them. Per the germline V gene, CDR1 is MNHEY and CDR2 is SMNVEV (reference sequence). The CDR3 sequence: CASSLAGFGAYEQYF. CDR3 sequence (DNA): TGTGCCAGCAGTTTAGCAGGCTTCGGGGCCTACGAGCAGTACTTC.

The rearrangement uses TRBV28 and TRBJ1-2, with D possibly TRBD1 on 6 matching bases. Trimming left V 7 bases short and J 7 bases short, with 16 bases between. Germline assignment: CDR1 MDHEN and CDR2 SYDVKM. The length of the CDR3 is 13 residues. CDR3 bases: TGTGCCAGCACCATCCAGGGGAGAGGTGGCTACACCTTC. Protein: CASTIQGRGGYTF.

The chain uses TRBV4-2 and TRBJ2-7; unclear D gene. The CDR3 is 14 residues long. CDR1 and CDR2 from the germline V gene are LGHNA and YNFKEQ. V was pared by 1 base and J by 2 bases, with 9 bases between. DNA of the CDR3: TGTGCCAGCAGCCAAGGCGGCAGAACCTACGAGCAGTACTTC. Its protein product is CASSQGGRTYEQYF.

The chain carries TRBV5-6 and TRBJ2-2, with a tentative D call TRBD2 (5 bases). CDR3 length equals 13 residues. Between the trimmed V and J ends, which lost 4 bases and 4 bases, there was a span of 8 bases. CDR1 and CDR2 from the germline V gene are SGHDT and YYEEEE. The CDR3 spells CASSPRGTGELFF. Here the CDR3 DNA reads TGTGCCAGCAGCCCCCGGGGCACCGGGGAGCTGTTTTTT.

The CDR3 here is CASSPTGTSGSVAYEQYF. Written as DNA, the CDR3 is TGTGCCAGCAGTCCAACCGGGACTAGCGGGAGTGTCGCGTACGAGCAGTACTTC. The chain has TRBV28 and TRBJ2-7; 14 bases fit TRBD2. CDR3 size: 18 residues. Germline V lookup: CDR1 MDHEN, CDR2 SYDVKM. The ends lost 5 bases at V and 4 bases at J; junction bases unmatched: 13.

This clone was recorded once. In DNA, the CDR3 is TGTGCCAGCAGCGCACAGGGGATTGCGACAGATACGCAGTATTTT. Protein: CASSAQGIATDTQYF. The genes are TRBV9 and TRBJ2-3, with 7 bases fitting TRBD1. V gave up 3 bases and J gave up 3 bases; unmatched junction bases: 7. There are 15 residues in the CDR3. CDR1 and CDR2 (germline): SGDLS, YYNGEE.

CDR3 amino acids: CASSFGGLQPQHF. In DNA form, the CDR3 reads TGTGCCAGCAGTTTCGGAGGGCTCCAGCCCCAGCATTTT. V and J are TRBV27 and TRBJ1-5; D gene unclear. Germline CDR1 and CDR2: MNHEY and SMNVEV (reference sequence). The V end was cut by 3 bases, the J end by 7 bases, with 10 bases between. This CDR3 region has 13 residues.

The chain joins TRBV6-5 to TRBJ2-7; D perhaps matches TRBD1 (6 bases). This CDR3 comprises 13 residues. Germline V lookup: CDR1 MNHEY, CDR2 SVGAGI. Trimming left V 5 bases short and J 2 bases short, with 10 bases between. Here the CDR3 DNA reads TGTGCCAGCAGTCGACAGGACGCCTACGAGCAGTACTTC. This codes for CASSRQDAYEQYF.

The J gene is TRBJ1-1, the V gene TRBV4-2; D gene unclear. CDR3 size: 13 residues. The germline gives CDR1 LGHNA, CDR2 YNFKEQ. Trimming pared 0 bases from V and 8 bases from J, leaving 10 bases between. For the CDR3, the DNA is TGTGCCAGCAGCCAAGATATACAGATAGAAGCTTTCTTT. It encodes CASSQDIQIEAFF.

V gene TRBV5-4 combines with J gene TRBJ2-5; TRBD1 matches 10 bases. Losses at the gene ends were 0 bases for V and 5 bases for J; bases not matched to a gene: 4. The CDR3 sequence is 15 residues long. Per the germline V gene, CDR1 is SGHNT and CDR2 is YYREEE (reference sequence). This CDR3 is CASSLGDRGRETQYF. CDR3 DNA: TGTGCCAGCAGCTTGGGGGACAGGGGTCGTGAGACCCAGTACTTC.

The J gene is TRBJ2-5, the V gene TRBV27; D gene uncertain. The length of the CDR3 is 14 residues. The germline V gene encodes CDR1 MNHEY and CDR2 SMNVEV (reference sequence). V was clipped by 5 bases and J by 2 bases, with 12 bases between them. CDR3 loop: CASSLVSGQETQYF. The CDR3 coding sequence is TGTGCCAGCAGTCTGGTGTCAGGACAAGAGACCCAGTACTTC.

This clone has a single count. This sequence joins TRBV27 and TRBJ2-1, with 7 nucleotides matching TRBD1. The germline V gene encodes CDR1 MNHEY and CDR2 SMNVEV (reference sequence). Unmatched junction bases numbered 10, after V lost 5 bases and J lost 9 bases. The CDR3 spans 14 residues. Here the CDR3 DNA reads TGTGCCAGCAGTCTGACGACAGGGTTGGGTGAGCAGTTCTTC. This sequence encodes CASSLTTGLGEQFF.

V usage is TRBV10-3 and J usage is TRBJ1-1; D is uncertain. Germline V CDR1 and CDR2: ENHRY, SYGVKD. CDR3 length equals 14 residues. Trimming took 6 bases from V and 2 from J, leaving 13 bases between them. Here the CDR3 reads CAIRETGSNTEAFF. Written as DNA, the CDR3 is TGTGCCATCAGGGAGACCGGTTCCAACACTGAAGCTTTCTTT.

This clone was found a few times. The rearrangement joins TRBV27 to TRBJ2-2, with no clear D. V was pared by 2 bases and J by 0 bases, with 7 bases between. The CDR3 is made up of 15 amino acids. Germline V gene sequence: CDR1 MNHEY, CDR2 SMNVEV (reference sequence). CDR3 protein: CASSLQIANTGELFF. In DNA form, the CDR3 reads TGTGCCAGCAGTTTACAAATAGCGAACACCGGGGAGCTGTTTTTT.

In nucleotides, the CDR3 is TGCGCCAGCAGAGACACAGGGATGGAGACCCAGTACTTC. Its protein is CASRDTGMETQYF. V gene TRBV10-1 combines with J gene TRBJ2-5; a possible D gene is TRBD1 (6 bases). Looked up from germline, CDR1 is WNHNN and CDR2 is SYGVQD (reference sequence). The CDR3 consists of 13 residues. Trimming removed 6 bases at V and 5 bases at J, with 13 bases between.

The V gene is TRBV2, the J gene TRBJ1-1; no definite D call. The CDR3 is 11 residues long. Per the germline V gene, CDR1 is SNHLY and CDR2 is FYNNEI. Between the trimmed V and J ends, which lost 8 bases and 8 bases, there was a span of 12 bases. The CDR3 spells CASCGRAEAFF. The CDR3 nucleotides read TGTGCCAGCTGTGGAAGAGCCGAAGCTTTCTTT. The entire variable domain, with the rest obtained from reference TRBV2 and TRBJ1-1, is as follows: EPEVTQTPSHQVTQMGQEVILRCVPISNHLYFYWYRQILGQKVEFLVSFYNNEISEKSEIFDDQFSVERPDGSNFTLKIRSTKLEDSAMYFCASCGRAEAFFGQGTRLTVV.

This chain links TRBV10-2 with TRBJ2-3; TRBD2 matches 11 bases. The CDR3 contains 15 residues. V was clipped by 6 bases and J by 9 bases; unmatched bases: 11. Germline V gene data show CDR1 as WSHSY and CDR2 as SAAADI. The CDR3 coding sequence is TGCGCCAGCAGCCTACTAGCGGGAGAGGGGGGCACGCAGTATTTT. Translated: CASSLLAGEGGTQYF.

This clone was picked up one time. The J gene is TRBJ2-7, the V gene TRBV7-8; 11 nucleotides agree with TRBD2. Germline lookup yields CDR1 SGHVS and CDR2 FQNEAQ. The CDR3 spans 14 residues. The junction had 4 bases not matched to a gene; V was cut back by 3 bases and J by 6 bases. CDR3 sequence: CASSLLAGGLEQYF. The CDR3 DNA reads TGTGCCAGCAGCTTGTTAGCGGGAGGGCTCGAGCAGTACTTC.

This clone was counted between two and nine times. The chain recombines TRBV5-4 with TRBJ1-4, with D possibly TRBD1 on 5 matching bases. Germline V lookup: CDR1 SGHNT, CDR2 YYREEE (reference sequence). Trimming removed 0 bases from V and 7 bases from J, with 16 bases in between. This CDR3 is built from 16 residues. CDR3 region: CASSLGQGDLGEKLFF. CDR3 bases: TGTGCCAGCAGCTTGGGTCAGGGCGACTTAGGTGAAAAACTGTTTTTT.